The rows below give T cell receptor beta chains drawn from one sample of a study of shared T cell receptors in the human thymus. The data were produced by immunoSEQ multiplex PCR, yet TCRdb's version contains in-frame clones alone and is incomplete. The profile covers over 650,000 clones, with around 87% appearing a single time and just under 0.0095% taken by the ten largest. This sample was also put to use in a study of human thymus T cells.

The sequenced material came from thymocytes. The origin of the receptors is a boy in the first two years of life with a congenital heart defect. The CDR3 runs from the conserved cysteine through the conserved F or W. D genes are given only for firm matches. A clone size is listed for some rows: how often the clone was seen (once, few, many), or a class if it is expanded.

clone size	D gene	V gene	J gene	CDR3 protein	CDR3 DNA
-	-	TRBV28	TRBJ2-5	CASTDLPGSFRYQETQYF	TGTGCCAGCACCGACCTCCCCGGGAGTTTCCGGTACCAAGAGACCCAGTACTTC
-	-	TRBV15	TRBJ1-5	CATSRDRGFNQPQHF	TGTGCCACCAGCAGAGATCGCGGCTTCAATCAGCCCCAGCATTTT
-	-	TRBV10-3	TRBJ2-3	CAISRERTGSTDTQYF	TGTGCCATCAGCCGGGAGCGGACAGGATCCACAGATACGCAGTATTTT
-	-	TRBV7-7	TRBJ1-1	CASSLSGRAFF	TGTGCCAGCAGCTTATCAGGGCGAGCTTTCTTT
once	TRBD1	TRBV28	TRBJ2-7	CASSCYRTGAYEQYF	TGTGCCAGCAGTTGTTACCGGACAGGGGCCTACGAGCAGTACTTC
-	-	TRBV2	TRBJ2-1	CASSVFLNEQFF	TGTGCCAGCAGTGTATTTCTCAATGAGCAGTTCTTC
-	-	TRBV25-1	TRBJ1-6	CASSDRSEGNLNSPLHF	TGTGCCAGCAGTGACCGCTCGGAGGGCAACCTTAATTCACCCCTCCACTTT
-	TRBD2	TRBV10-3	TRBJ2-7	CASRAGPFSYEQYF	TGTGCCTCCCGAGCGGGACCTTTCTCCTACGAGCAGTACTTC
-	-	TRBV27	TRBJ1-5	CASSSRSNQPQHF	TGTGCCAGCAGTTCCCGGAGCAATCAGCCCCAGCATTTT
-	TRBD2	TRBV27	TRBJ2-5	CASSLPLAGAQETQYF	TGTGCCAGCAGTTTACCCTTAGCGGGGGCTCAAGAGACCCAGTACTTC
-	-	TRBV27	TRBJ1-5	CASSSRTVSMDQPQHF	TGTGCCAGCAGTTCCCGGACAGTTTCAATGGATCAGCCCCAGCATTTT
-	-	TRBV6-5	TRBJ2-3	CASSYSGTPSDTQYF	TGTGCCAGCAGTTACTCGGGGACTCCCTCAGATACGCAGTATTTT
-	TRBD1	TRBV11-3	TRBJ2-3	CASSRGQGHTDTQYF	TGTGCCAGCAGCAGGGGACAGGGCCACACAGATACGCAGTATTTT
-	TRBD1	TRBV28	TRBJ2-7	CASRDRKAEQYF	TGTGCCAGCCGGGACAGGAAAGCCGAGCAGTACTTC
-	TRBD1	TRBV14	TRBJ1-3	CASSQEGQPSSGNTIYF	TGTGCCAGCAGCCAAGAGGGACAGCCAAGCTCTGGAAACACCATATATTTT
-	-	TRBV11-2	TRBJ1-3	CASSRDTIYF	TGTGCCAGCAGCCGGGACACCATATATTTT
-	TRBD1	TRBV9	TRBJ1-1	CASSGGTANTEAFF	TGTGCCAGCAGCGGCGGGACAGCGAACACTGAAGCTTTCTTT
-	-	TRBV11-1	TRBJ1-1	CASSPDSSEAFF	TGTGCCAGCAGCCCCGACAGCAGTGAAGCTTTCTTT
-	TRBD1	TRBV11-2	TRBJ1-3	CASSPEGAAGNTIYF	TGTGCCAGCAGCCCAGAGGGGGCAGCCGGAAACACCATATATTTT
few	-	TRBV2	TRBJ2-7	CASRQTPLGYEQYF	TGTGCCAGCAGACAGACCCCTCTGGGCTACGAGCAGTACTTC
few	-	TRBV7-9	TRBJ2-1	CASSLMLRCEQFF	TGTGCCAGCAGCTTAATGCTTCGGTGCGAGCAGTTCTTC
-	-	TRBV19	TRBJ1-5	CASSIHNRVKGNQPQHF	TGTGCCAGTAGTATCCATAACAGGGTTAAAGGCAATCAGCCCCAGCATTTT